This T cell receptor (beta chain) was profiled in a study of blood T cells in healthy people across ages. Across the whole study: Per two T cells, about one barcoded beta molecule was captured through template switching.

A second PCR of 7 to 11 cycles used a sample-barcoded 5' primer and a J-beta primer mix. TCRdb used MiXCR to reprocess the 5' RACE reads, holding one entry per CDR3 protein. The repertoire holds around 870,000 distinct CDR3 sequences, with under 35% as singletons. Study findings and constraints: No conclusive comparison of naive versus antigen-experienced cells was possible with unsorted PBMCs.

Concerning this clonotype itself: The antigen is undetermined.

Trimming pared 1 base from V and 7 bases from J, leaving 17 bases between. CDR3 length: 15 amino acids. Germline V lookup: CDR1 DFQATT, CDR2 SNEGSKA (reference sequence). The origin of this receptor is an elderly woman in good health. This chain connects TRBV20-1 to TRBJ1-5; D is possibly TRBD1 (5 bases). Sequenced sample: blood. Here the CDR3 DNA reads TGCAGTGCTAGAGCCCCCTTGGAGGGGAGGCAGCCCCAGCATTTT. Translated, it gives CSARAPLEGRQPQHF.